This T cell receptor (beta chain) was observed in a study of cytomegalovirus exposure and HLA in healthy donors. Regarding donors, all were healthy bone marrow donors. The germline gives CDR1 MNHEY, CDR2 SMNVEV (reference sequence). Trimming cost V 5 bases and J 9 bases; bases outside gene matches: 9. CDR3 length: 16 residues. This clone was seen a few times. The antigen remains undetermined. Primers included in the PCR were 60 Vbeta and 13 Jbeta primers. The protocol was immunoSEQ multiplex PCR, while the TCRdb copy is restricted to in-frame clones and leaves out a portion. The sample holds approximately 88,000 clones, approximately 76% seen once. Overall study results and limits: CMV serostatus stood as the only immune exposure information on hand. The authors judged a highly shared variant cluster likely a sequencing artifact.

The chain links TRBV27 to TRBJ2-1; 14 bases agree with TRBD2. The sequence was collected from a male donor in good health and CMV-seronegative. Sequencing was done on a sample of PBMCs. CDR3 in amino acids: CASSLPGLAGVGEQFF. CDR3 DNA sequence: TGTGCCAGCAGTCTACCGGGACTAGCGGGAGTCGGTGAGCAGTTCTTC.